Listed below are T cell receptor beta chains from one sample, sequenced in a study of blood T cell repertoires in COVID-19. Sequencing was performed with immunoSEQ multiplex PCR; in TCRdb, only in-frame clones are kept and a portion is missing. The sample holds about 120,000 clones, more than 75% seen once. Sequencing input: peripheral blood. The receptors come from a human donor in a cohort sampled during active COVID-19. The CDR3 runs from the conserved cysteine through the conserved F or W. A D gene is named only where the DNA matches it firmly. Size tells how often a clone was seen (once, few, many) or the class of an expanded clone, and some rows leave it out.

J gene: TRBJ1-1
V gene: TRBV6-1
clone size: NA
D gene: NA
CDR3 protein: CASSEKEVLNTEAFF
CDR3 DNA: TGTGCCAGCAGTGAAAAGGAGGTACTGAACACTGAAGCTTTCTTT

J gene: TRBJ2-1
V gene: TRBV19
clone size: NA
D gene: TRBD2
CDR3 protein: CASSTGPAGGEQFF
CDR3 DNA: TGTGCCAGTAGCACCGGACCGGCGGGGGGTGAGCAGTTCTTC

J gene: TRBJ2-3
V gene: TRBV5-1
clone size: once
D gene: TRBD2
CDR3 protein: CASSPAAGGRLDTQYF
CDR3 DNA: TGCGCCAGCAGCCCTGCTGCGGGGGGGAGGTTGGATACGCAGTATTTT

J gene: TRBJ2-1
V gene: TRBV20-1
clone size: NA
D gene: NA
CDR3 protein: CSASVPGTKLYNEQFF
CDR3 DNA: TGCAGTGCTAGTGTCCCTGGGACAAAGTTATACAATGAGCAGTTCTTC

J gene: TRBJ2-7
V gene: TRBV4-1
clone size: NA
D gene: TRBD1
CDR3 protein: CASSQATGAYEQYF
CDR3 DNA: TGCGCCAGCAGCCAAGCGACAGGGGCCTACGAGCAGTACTTC

J gene: TRBJ1-3
V gene: TRBV29-1
clone size: NA
D gene: NA
CDR3 protein: CSVIDSMTSGNTIYF
CDR3 DNA: TGCAGCGTCATAGACAGCATGACCTCTGGAAACACCATATATTTT

J gene: TRBJ2-3
V gene: TRBV7-2
clone size: NA
D gene: TRBD2
CDR3 protein: CASSTPGLAGDTQYF
CDR3 DNA: TGTGCCAGCAGCACACCGGGACTAGCGGGAGATACGCAGTATTTT

J gene: TRBJ2-1
V gene: TRBV6-6
clone size: few
D gene: TRBD2
CDR3 protein: CASSFGAGDFYNEQFF
CDR3 DNA: TGTGCCAGCAGTTTTGGAGCGGGAGACTTCTACAATGAGCAGTTCTTC

J gene: TRBJ2-3
V gene: TRBV3-1/TRBV3-2
clone size: few
D gene: NA
CDR3 protein: CASSLHSGRPSTDTQYF
CDR3 DNA: TGTGCCAGCAGCCTTCATAGCGGAAGACCTAGCACAGATACGCAGTATTTT

J gene: TRBJ2-1
V gene: TRBV5-6
clone size: once
D gene: TRBD2
CDR3 protein: CASSLTLPGLAYRLEQFF
CDR3 DNA: TGTGCCAGCAGCTTGACACTACCGGGACTAGCTTACCGGCTTGAGCAGTTCTTC

J gene: TRBJ2-5
V gene: TRBV29-1
clone size: NA
D gene: NA
CDR3 protein: CSARGGSGETQYF
CDR3 DNA: TGCAGCGCCCGAGGAGGGTCCGGGGAGACCCAGTACTTC

J gene: TRBJ1-2
V gene: TRBV3-1/TRBV3-2
clone size: NA
D gene: TRBD1
CDR3 protein: CASSPYRGLNYGYTF
CDR3 DNA: TGTGCCAGCAGCCCGTACAGGGGGTTGAACTATGGCTACACCTTC

J gene: TRBJ1-2
V gene: TRBV10-3
clone size: NA
D gene: NA
CDR3 protein: CAISALRQEIYGYTF
CDR3 DNA: TGTGCCATCAGTGCCCTCCGACAGGAAATCTATGGCTACACCTTC

J gene: TRBJ2-5
V gene: TRBV24-1
clone size: NA
D gene: NA
CDR3 protein: CATSDSRETQYF
CDR3 DNA: TGTGCCACCAGTGACTCTAGGGAGACCCAGTACTTC

J gene: TRBJ2-7
V gene: TRBV29-1
clone size: NA
D gene: NA
CDR3 protein: CSVGDPRPPYEQYF
CDR3 DNA: TGCAGCGTGGGCGACCCTCGTCCCCCCTACGAGCAGTACTTC

J gene: TRBJ1-1
V gene: TRBV3-1/TRBV3-2
clone size: NA
D gene: NA
CDR3 protein: CASSQLGQSEAFF
CDR3 DNA: TGTGCCAGCAGCCAACTAGGACAGTCTGAAGCTTTCTTT

J gene: TRBJ2-2
V gene: TRBV7-9
clone size: once
D gene: TRBD1
CDR3 protein: CASSSSFDRGVDGELFF
CDR3 DNA: TGTGCCAGCAGCTCATCCTTCGACAGGGGCGTGGACGGGGAGCTGTTTTTT

J gene: TRBJ2-1
V gene: TRBV5-1
clone size: NA
D gene: NA
CDR3 protein: CASSLSGPYNEQFF
CDR3 DNA: TGCGCCAGCAGCTTATCTGGGCCCTACAATGAGCAGTTCTTC

J gene: TRBJ2-5
V gene: TRBV5-1
clone size: NA
D gene: NA
CDR3 protein: CASSPGSARETQYF
CDR3 DNA: TGCGCCAGCAGCCCGGGTTCCGCCCGAGAGACCCAGTACTTC

J gene: TRBJ2-4
V gene: TRBV5-5
clone size: NA
D gene: TRBD2
CDR3 protein: CASSLGREAIQYF
CDR3 DNA: TGTGCCAGCAGCTTGGGGCGGGAGGCCATTCAGTACTTC

J gene: TRBJ2-6
V gene: TRBV5-6
clone size: NA
D gene: NA
CDR3 protein: CASSSPSGADSGANVLTF
CDR3 DNA: TGTGCCAGCAGCTCCCCTTCAGGGGCCGACTCTGGGGCCAACGTCCTGACTTTC

J gene: TRBJ2-3
V gene: TRBV6-5
clone size: NA
D gene: NA
CDR3 protein: CASTYLDSDTQYF
CDR3 DNA: TGTGCCAGCACCTACCTGGACAGCGATACGCAGTATTTT

J gene: TRBJ2-7
V gene: TRBV18
clone size: NA
D gene: NA
CDR3 protein: CASSPTTEGGEYF
CDR3 DNA: TGTGCCAGCTCACCAACCACGGAGGGTGGGGAGTACTTC

J gene: TRBJ2-3
V gene: TRBV28
clone size: NA
D gene: NA
CDR3 protein: CASNSGGSTDTQYF
CDR3 DNA: TGTGCCAGCAACTCCGGAGGTAGCACAGATACGCAGTATTTT

J gene: TRBJ2-7
V gene: TRBV11-2
clone size: NA
D gene: TRBD2
CDR3 protein: CASSFGLAGDEQYF
CDR3 DNA: TGTGCCAGCAGCTTCGGTCTAGCGGGAGACGAGCAGTACTTC

J gene: TRBJ2-7
V gene: TRBV7-2
clone size: NA
D gene: TRBD2
CDR3 protein: CASSLGVAGGLYEQYF
CDR3 DNA: TGTGCCAGCAGCTTAGGGGTAGCGGGGGGATTGTACGAGCAGTACTTC

J gene: TRBJ2-3
V gene: TRBV6-4
clone size: NA
D gene: TRBD2
CDR3 protein: CASSDSGGRLGDTQYF
CDR3 DNA: TGTGCCAGCAGTGACTCCGGCGGGAGGCTCGGAGATACGCAGTATTTT

J gene: TRBJ2-4
V gene: TRBV3-1/TRBV3-2
clone size: few
D gene: NA
CDR3 protein: CASSQDFAQLNIQYF
CDR3 DNA: TGTGCCAGCAGCCAAGATTTCGCACAGCTAAACATTCAGTACTTC

J gene: TRBJ2-5
V gene: TRBV3-1/TRBV3-2
clone size: NA
D gene: NA
CDR3 protein: CASSQDNQETQYF
CDR3 DNA: TGTGCCAGCAGCCAAGATAACCAAGAGACCCAGTACTTC

J gene: TRBJ2-5
V gene: TRBV5-6
clone size: NA
D gene: NA
CDR3 protein: CASSLGQRETQYF
CDR3 DNA: TGTGCCAGCAGCCTGGGACAACGAGAGACCCAGTACTTC

J gene: TRBJ2-7
V gene: TRBV7-9
clone size: few
D gene: NA
CDR3 protein: CASGSSYEQYF
CDR3 DNA: TGTGCCAGCGGGAGTTCCTACGAGCAGTACTTC

J gene: TRBJ2-3
V gene: TRBV11-2
clone size: NA
D gene: TRBD2
CDR3 protein: CASSLAGDYTDTQYF
CDR3 DNA: TGTGCCAGCAGCCTAGCGGGGGACTACACAGATACGCAGTATTTT

J gene: TRBJ2-5
V gene: TRBV29-1
clone size: NA
D gene: NA
CDR3 protein: CSVVGRTQETQYF
CDR3 DNA: TGCAGCGTTGTTGGGAGAACCCAAGAGACCCAGTACTTC

J gene: TRBJ2-7
V gene: TRBV7-8
clone size: few
D gene: NA
CDR3 protein: CASSLGGQRPRIYEQYF
CDR3 DNA: TGTGCCAGCAGCTTAGGGGGGCAGAGGCCCCGAATCTACGAGCAGTACTTC

J gene: TRBJ2-7
V gene: TRBV7-8
clone size: NA
D gene: NA
CDR3 protein: CASSLARDSPYEQYF
CDR3 DNA: TGTGCCAGCAGCTTAGCGCGGGACAGTCCCTACGAGCAGTACTTC

J gene: TRBJ1-5
V gene: TRBV6-1
clone size: NA
D gene: TRBD1
CDR3 protein: CASSGSGQGALQPQHF
CDR3 DNA: TGTGCCAGCAGTGGATCGGGACAGGGCGCATTGCAGCCCCAGCATTTT

J gene: TRBJ1-5
V gene: TRBV27
clone size: NA
D gene: NA
CDR3 protein: CASSLEGHSNQPQHF
CDR3 DNA: TGTGCCAGCAGTTTAGAGGGTCACAGCAATCAGCCCCAGCATTTT

J gene: TRBJ2-7
V gene: TRBV7-6
clone size: NA
D gene: NA
CDR3 protein: CASSLERGSEQYF
CDR3 DNA: TGTGCCAGCAGCTTAGAAAGGGGCTCCGAGCAGTACTTC

J gene: TRBJ2-2
V gene: TRBV2
clone size: NA
D gene: NA
CDR3 protein: CASSRDTGELFF
CDR3 DNA: TGTGCCAGCAGCCGGGACACCGGGGAGCTGTTTTTT

J gene: TRBJ2-1
V gene: TRBV6-5
clone size: NA
D gene: TRBD1
CDR3 protein: CASTLTGNEQFF
CDR3 DNA: TGTGCCAGCACCCTGACAGGGAATGAGCAGTTCTTC

J gene: TRBJ2-6
V gene: TRBV6-1
clone size: NA
D gene: NA
CDR3 protein: CASSEVSASVPGANVLTF
CDR3 DNA: TGTGCCAGCAGTGAAGTGTCTGCCTCGGTCCCTGGGGCCAACGTCCTGACTTTC

J gene: TRBJ2-7
V gene: TRBV3-1/TRBV3-2
clone size: NA
D gene: TRBD2
CDR3 protein: CASSQRLAGVSSYEQYF
CDR3 DNA: TGTGCCAGCAGCCAACGCCTAGCGGGTGTGAGCTCCTACGAGCAGTACTTC

J gene: TRBJ2-2
V gene: TRBV12-3/TRBV12-4
clone size: NA
D gene: TRBD2
CDR3 protein: CASSTGGAGELFF
CDR3 DNA: TGTGCCAGCAGCACCGGGGGGGCCGGGGAGCTGTTTTTT

J gene: TRBJ2-3
V gene: TRBV18
clone size: once
D gene: TRBD1
CDR3 protein: CASSPPGTGSLDTQYF
CDR3 DNA: TGTGCCAGCTCACCTCCCGGGACAGGGTCCTTAGATACGCAGTATTTT

J gene: TRBJ2-2
V gene: TRBV2
clone size: NA
D gene: NA
CDR3 protein: CASREVRWDTGELFF
CDR3 DNA: TGTGCCAGCAGGGAGGTGAGGTGGGACACCGGGGAGCTGTTTTTT

J gene: TRBJ1-2
V gene: TRBV3-1/TRBV3-2
clone size: few
D gene: TRBD1
CDR3 protein: CASSQGPQGSGGYTF
CDR3 DNA: TGTGCCAGCAGCCAAGGCCCACAGGGGAGCGGCGGCTACACCTTC

J gene: TRBJ2-7
V gene: TRBV9
clone size: NA
D gene: TRBD2
CDR3 protein: CASSVVPGGYEQYF
CDR3 DNA: TGTGCCAGCAGCGTAGTACCGGGGGGATACGAGCAGTACTTC

J gene: TRBJ1-1
V gene: TRBV29-1
clone size: NA
D gene: NA
CDR3 protein: CSHGRGFTMNTEAFF
CDR3 DNA: TGCAGTCACGGGAGGGGATTCACAATGAACACTGAAGCTTTCTTT

J gene: TRBJ2-7
V gene: TRBV28
clone size: NA
D gene: TRBD2
CDR3 protein: CASSLLPSGNYEQYF
CDR3 DNA: TGTGCCAGCAGTTTACTCCCTAGCGGCAACTACGAGCAGTACTTC

J gene: TRBJ2-7
V gene: TRBV4-2
clone size: NA
D gene: TRBD2
CDR3 protein: CASSRERWTSAETYEQYF
CDR3 DNA: TGTGCCAGCAGCCGAGAACGATGGACTAGCGCCGAAACCTACGAGCAGTACTTC

J gene: TRBJ2-1
V gene: TRBV7-2
clone size: NA
D gene: TRBD2
CDR3 protein: CASSLLTSGMSSYNEQFF
CDR3 DNA: TGTGCCAGCAGCTTGTTGACTAGCGGGATGAGCTCCTACAATGAGCAGTTCTTC

J gene: TRBJ2-1
V gene: TRBV4-2
clone size: NA
D gene: TRBD2
CDR3 protein: CASSQDHSGRLGNEQFF
CDR3 DNA: TGTGCCAGCAGCCAAGATCACAGCGGGAGGTTGGGCAATGAGCAGTTCTTC

J gene: TRBJ2-3
V gene: TRBV3-1/TRBV3-2
clone size: NA
D gene: TRBD2
CDR3 protein: CASSNRLAAGTDTQYF
CDR3 DNA: TGTGCCAGTAGCAACAGACTAGCGGCGGGCACAGATACGCAGTATTTT

J gene: TRBJ2-1
V gene: TRBV4-1
clone size: NA
D gene: NA
CDR3 protein: CASSQDGYEQFF
CDR3 DNA: TGCGCCAGCAGCCAAGACGGTTATGAGCAGTTCTTC

J gene: TRBJ2-7
V gene: TRBV7-8
clone size: NA
D gene: NA
CDR3 protein: CASSLGRVGSYEQYF
CDR3 DNA: TGTGCCAGCAGCTTAGGCAGGGTAGGGTCCTACGAGCAGTACTTC

J gene: TRBJ2-3
V gene: TRBV5-1
clone size: NA
D gene: TRBD2
CDR3 protein: CASSPAAGVGDTQYF
CDR3 DNA: TGCGCCAGCAGCCCCGCAGCGGGGGTTGGAGATACGCAGTATTTT

J gene: TRBJ1-6
V gene: TRBV27
clone size: NA
D gene: TRBD1
CDR3 protein: CASSRTGGFYNSPLHF
CDR3 DNA: TGTGCCAGCAGCCGAACAGGGGGCTTTTATAATTCACCCCTCCACTTT

J gene: TRBJ1-5
V gene: TRBV21-1
clone size: NA
D gene: NA
CDR3 protein: CASSGFSSGGGQPQHF
CDR3 DNA: TGTGCCAGCAGCGGCTTCAGTAGTGGGGGAGGTCAGCCCCAGCATTTT